A selection of T cell receptor beta chains follows, all from one sample in a study of cytomegalovirus exposure and HLA in healthy donors. Here immunoSEQ multiplex PCR was the method, and the copy in TCRdb shows in-frame clones only, minus some. The table shows 100,000 to 150,000 clones, with over 70% occurring only once. Sequencing was done on a sample of PBMCs. These receptors all come from a woman aged 18-29 years in good health and CMV-seronegative. Each CDR3 is given with its conserved first and last residue. The D gene is left open where the match is weak. Size values are once, few and many counts, or a class for expanded clones, and some rows have none.

V,D,size,J,DNA,CDR3
TRBV30,TRBD1,.,TRBJ1-5,TGTGCCTGGAGCCGACAGGGCCGAAGCAATCAGCCCCAGCATTTT,CAWSRQGRSNQPQHF
TRBV25-1,.,.,TRBJ1-4,TGTGCCAGCAGTGAGGCCGGAGTCAATAATGAAAAACTGTTTTTT,CASSEAGVNNEKLFF
TRBV10-2,.,.,TRBJ1-1,TGCGCCAGCAGTGAGTCGACGACAGCCACTGAAGCTTTCTTT,CASSESTTATEAFF
TRBV7-2,.,.,TRBJ2-1,TGTGCCAGCAGCTTAGAGCACCGGGGTGAGCAGTTCTTC,CASSLEHRGEQFF
TRBV4-2,TRBD2,.,TRBJ2-1,TGTGCCAGCAGCCAAGGGCGGGAGGGAGTGTGGGATGAGCAGTTCTTC,CASSQGREGVWDEQFF
TRBV6-5,TRBD2,.,TRBJ2-1,TGTGCCAGCAGCTTGATAAGCGGGGATAATGAGCAGTTCTTC,CASSLISGDNEQFF
TRBV11-2,.,once,TRBJ2-7,TGTGCCAGCAGCTTAGTCCAATCCTACGAGCAGTACTTC,CASSLVQSYEQYF
TRBV7-8,.,.,TRBJ1-2,TGTGCCAGCAGCGCGGGATCTAACTATGGCTACACCTTC,CASSAGSNYGYTF
TRBV5-6,.,.,TRBJ1-5,TGTGCCAGCAGCTTGTTATCCGATCAGCCCCAGCATTTT,CASSLLSDQPQHF
TRBV2,.,.,TRBJ2-7,TGTGCCAGCACCGGGGTTGAGCAGTACTTC,CASTGVEQYF
TRBV2,TRBD1,once,TRBJ1-1,TGTGCCAGCAGTAACAGGGGGCGCTTCGGCACTGAAGCTTTCTTT,CASSNRGRFGTEAFF
TRBV29-1,TRBD2,.,TRBJ2-1,TGCAGCGTTGAACGGAGCGGGAGGGCCGGTGAGCAGTTCTTC,CSVERSGRAGEQFF
TRBV4-1,.,.,TRBJ1-5,TGCGCCAGCAGCCAGGGGAGGACCGGGGAATATCAGCCCCAGCATTTT,CASSQGRTGEYQPQHF
TRBV4-1,.,.,TRBJ1-2,TGCGCCAGCAGCCAAGTCCCGGGACAAGACTATGGCTACACCTTC,CASSQVPGQDYGYTF
TRBV5-1,.,.,TRBJ2-5,TGCGCCAGCAGCCTATATACAGGGATGAGAGAGACCCAGTACTTC,CASSLYTGMRETQYF
TRBV19,.,once,TRBJ1-1,TGTGCCAGTAGTTCCCCTTCAGCTGAAGCTTTCTTT,CASSSPSAEAFF
TRBV7-6,TRBD1,.,TRBJ2-7,TGTGCCAGCAGCCCGGGACAGGGGGTTGACGAGCAGTACTTC,CASSPGQGVDEQYF
TRBV11-3,TRBD1,.,TRBJ2-1,TGTGCCAGCAGTCGGACAGGGGCCTGGGATGAGCAGTTCTTC,CASSRTGAWDEQFF
TRBV6-5,.,.,TRBJ1-5,TGTGCCAGCAGTTCTGTAGGGGGTAATCAGCCCCAGCATTTT,CASSSVGGNQPQHF
TRBV15,.,.,TRBJ1-4,TGTGCCACCGGCAGGGAGGTTGGCGAAAAACTGTTTTTT,CATGREVGEKLFF
TRBV27,TRBD1,.,TRBJ2-7,TGTGCCAGCAGTTTTTCCGGGACAGGGGGGGAGCAGTACTTC,CASSFSGTGGEQYF
TRBV6-4,.,.,TRBJ1-2,TGTGCCAGCAGGAACGACAGGAGCGGCGGCTACACCTTC,CASRNDRSGGYTF
TRBV6-6,TRBD2,.,TRBJ2-2,TGTGCCAGCCTCTCGGTCGCGGGAGATACCACCGGGGAGCTGTTTTTT,CASLSVAGDTTGELFF
TRBV6-5,TRBD1,.,TRBJ1-4,TGTGCCAGCAGTGGAGACAGGGGTAATGAAAAACTGTTTTTT,CASSGDRGNEKLFF
TRBV6-6,TRBD1,.,TRBJ1-2,TGTGCCAGCAGTTCCTTGAACCTCAAGACAGGGGGGCAGGTTGCCTTC,CASSSLNLKTGGQVAF
TRBV29-1,.,.,TRBJ1-6,TGCAGCGTTGTAGTCCTGGGGCAGCAACTTAATTCACCCCTCCACTTT,CSVVVLGQQLNSPLHF
TRBV11-2,.,.,TRBJ1-1,TGTGCCAGCAGACGGGAGAAGGGGAACACTGAAGCTTTCTTT,CASRREKGNTEAFF
TRBV29-1,TRBD1,.,TRBJ1-2,TGCAGCGTGCGGACAGGGGAGTACTATGGCTACACCTTC,CSVRTGEYYGYTF
TRBV30,TRBD2,.,TRBJ2-5,TGTGCCTGGAGTGCCGGACTAGGGAGGGAGACCCAGTACTTC,CAWSAGLGRETQYF
TRBV9,TRBD1,few,TRBJ2-1,TGTGCCAGCAGCGTAGGGGGACAGTCCTACAATGAGCAGTTCTTC,CASSVGGQSYNEQFF
TRBV11-2,.,.,TRBJ2-7,TGTGCCAGCAGAGAGACTCCTTCCCCCTCCTACGAGCAGTACTTC,CASRETPSPSYEQYF
TRBV30,.,.,TRBJ2-7,TGTGCCTGGGACGGGGACTCCTACGAGCAGTACTTC,CAWDGDSYEQYF
TRBV5-1,TRBD2,.,TRBJ2-7,TGCGCCAGCAGCTTGGCGTCTAGCGGGAAGAGCTCCTACGAGCAGTACTTC,CASSLASSGKSSYEQYF
TRBV25-1,.,.,TRBJ2-1,TGTGCCAGCAACGGCGGGAATGAGCAGTTCTTC,CASNGGNEQFF
TRBV7-8,TRBD1,.,TRBJ2-3,TGTGCCAGCAGCATAACAGGGGCCCCTAGCACAGATACGCAGTATTTT,CASSITGAPSTDTQYF
TRBV5-5,TRBD1,.,TRBJ2-2,TGTGCCAGCAGCGGGGGACAGTCGAACACCGGGGAGCTGTTTTTT,CASSGGQSNTGELFF
TRBV13,.,.,TRBJ1-1,TGTGCCAGCAGCTTAGGGCAGTTCACTGAAGCTTTCTTT,CASSLGQFTEAFF
TRBV18,.,.,TRBJ2-6,TGTGCCAGCTCACCACCGGGCAGAATAATAGCTGGGGCCAACGTCCTGACTTTC,CASSPPGRIIAGANVLTF
TRBV5-1,TRBD2,.,TRBJ2-7,TGCGCCAGCAGACGGCGGGAGGGCCCCTACGAGCAGTACTTC,CASRRREGPYEQYF
TRBV29-1,TRBD1,.,TRBJ1-1,TGCAGCGTTGTGTGGACAGGGAGGACTGAAGCTTTCTTT,CSVVWTGRTEAFF
TRBV29-1,TRBD1,.,TRBJ2-7,TGCAGCGCATGGACAGGTCACTCCTACGAGCAGTACTTC,CSAWTGHSYEQYF
TRBV5-4,TRBD1,.,TRBJ1-1,TGTGCCAGCAGCTTGGACTACGGGACAGACATGAACACTGAAGCTTTCTTT,CASSLDYGTDMNTEAFF
TRBV7-2,.,.,TRBJ2-5,TGTGCCAGCCTTGGGAGGATAGGAGAGACCCAGTACTTC,CASLGRIGETQYF
TRBV15,TRBD1,.,TRBJ2-1,TGTGCCACCAGCGATGACAGGGGAAATGAGCAGTTCTTC,CATSDDRGNEQFF
TRBV19,TRBD1,.,TRBJ2-2,TGTGCCAGTAGTGCCCATTCCAGGGGGCTCACCGGGGAGCTGTTTTTT,CASSAHSRGLTGELFF
TRBV19,.,.,TRBJ2-6,TGTGCCAGTAGGGGAGGCAGCTCTGGGGCCAACGTCCTGACTTTC,CASRGGSSGANVLTF
TRBV5-1,.,.,TRBJ1-1,TGCGCCAGCACCTATGAGGGGGGGGCACTTGAAGCTTTCTTT,CASTYEGGALEAFF
TRBV5-1,TRBD1,.,TRBJ1-2,TGCGCCAGCAGCTCCATTCTTCATCAGGGGGCTAAGATGAACTATGGCTACACCTTC,CASSSILHQGAKMNYGYTF
TRBV29-1,TRBD1,.,TRBJ1-4,TGCAGCGCATCCCGGGGGACAGGACTTAATGAAAAACTGTTTTTT,CSASRGTGLNEKLFF
TRBV23-1,.,.,TRBJ1-3,TGCGCCAGCAGTCAAAAATCCAGACAGCTTACTGGAAACACCATATATTTT,CASSQKSRQLTGNTIYF
TRBV6-5,.,few,TRBJ1-2,TGTGCCAGCAGTTACTCGACAGGCCTTAACTATGGCTACACCTTC,CASSYSTGLNYGYTF
TRBV10-1,TRBD2,.,TRBJ2-7,TGCGCCAGCAGTGTGTCACTAGCGGGCGGCTACGAGCAGTACTTC,CASSVSLAGGYEQYF
TRBV7-9,.,.,TRBJ1-2,TGTTCCAGCAGCTATTGGACAGCTCCTAACTATGGCTACACCTTC,CSSSYWTAPNYGYTF
TRBV5-4,TRBD1,.,TRBJ1-2,TGTGCCAGCAGCTTGGATCCCGGAGGACAGGGGGCGAACGGCTACACCTTC,CASSLDPGGQGANGYTF
TRBV29-1,TRBD2,.,TRBJ2-1,TGCAGCGTTGGATCGGGACTAGCGAGCTACAATGAGCAGTTCTTC,CSVGSGLASYNEQFF
TRBV10-3,.,.,TRBJ2-3,TGTGCCATCAGTGACTCCAGGGGAGTAAGGGTAGATACGCAGTATTTT,CAISDSRGVRVDTQYF
TRBV7-9,.,once,TRBJ1-1,TGTGCCAGCAGCTTCTCTCCCGGACAGCCGAACACTGAAGCTTTCTTT,CASSFSPGQPNTEAFF
TRBV6-6,TRBD2,.,TRBJ2-1,TGTGCCAGCAGTTACGTTAGCGGGAGGAGGGATGAGCAGTTCTTC,CASSYVSGRRDEQFF